Sequencing of this TCR beta chain was carried out in a study of identifying expanded T cells in peripheral blood. To note about this clone: The target antigen is unknown.

Germline CDR1 is SGHKS and CDR2 is YYEKEE (reference sequence). This CDR3 comprises 17 residues. V gave up 2 bases and J gave up 4 bases, with 19 bases separating them. The method was immunoSEQ multiplex PCR; TCRdb's version includes in-frame clones alone and lacks a portion of them. Among approximately 90,000 clones listed, approximately 91% were seen once. Healthy donors had no documented immune events, such as infections, while sampled. Notes on the study in general: Approximately 1.1 clones differed between technical replicates, versus around 15 and 19 over time.

The sequencing input was blood. The receptor's source is a person aged 18-69 years in good health. This rearrangement joins TRBV5-5 to TRBJ1-5, with D perhaps matching TRBD1 (5 bases). DNA for the CDR3: TGTGCCAGCAGCTTAAGGTTTGAGACAGCCAAGAATCAGCCCCAGCATTTT. Encoded protein: CASSLRFETAKNQPQHF.